Ten or more counts support the clone carrying this T cell receptor (beta chain). Its antigen is as yet unknown. Axillary draining lymph nodes of breast cancer patients supplied the node samples. This specimen belongs to a study of breast tumors, draining lymph nodes, adjacent tissues. Study-level results: Findings are consistent with lymph node origin and intratumoral expansion of most tumor T cells. Luminal-like breast cancer showed significantly greater tumor-nontumor repertoire similarity than basal-like breast cancer did. Tumors had less TCR diversity than lymph nodes, more than nontumor tissue.

TCRdb reanalysed the multiplex PCR reads using MiXCR and keeps one entry per CDR3 protein. The repertoire includes 150,000 to 200,000 distinct CDR3 sequences, 30% to 35% of them detected once, and around 4% sits in the top ten. This TCR was sampled from a female donor with breast cancer. Some clones in this sample may be carry-over from other donors' samples. Material: axillary lymph node tissue.

CDR3 nucleotides: TGTGCGTCCCGGGACGCTCGGGGAAGCAATCAGCCCCAGCATTTT. It specifies CASRDARGSNQPQHF. The chain is built from TRBV27 and TRBJ1-5; perhaps TRBD1 as D (5 bases). Germline values: CDR1 MNHEY, CDR2 SMNVEV (reference sequence). The CDR3 is 15 amino acids.